This TCR beta chain was documented in a study of blood T cell repertoires in COVID-19. About the research overall: PBMCs, B-cell-depleted T cells, or T cells were the source of the cDNA or gDNA that made up the material.

The assay was immunoSEQ multiplex PCR, and TCRdb's table has in-frame clones only and misses some. The profile shows about 280,000 clones, roughly nine tenths of them singletons. Donors of Cohort 3 who recovered were those that had two negative PCRs, clearance, or symptom resolution. Looked up from germline, CDR1 is SGHDN and CDR2 is FVKESK. The CDR3 runs to 15 residues. Trimming pared 6 bases from V and 4 bases from J, leaving 18 bases between. V usage is TRBV14 and J usage is TRBJ1-2; D unclear. The sample consisted of PBMCs or T cells enriched from blood (not recorded which). This sequence originates from a woman aged 55-75 years who had recovered from COVID-19. The DNA of the CDR3 is TGTGCCAGCAGGGCATCCGCGCAGGCCCTCTATGGCTACACCTTC. Translated, it gives CASRASAQALYGYTF.